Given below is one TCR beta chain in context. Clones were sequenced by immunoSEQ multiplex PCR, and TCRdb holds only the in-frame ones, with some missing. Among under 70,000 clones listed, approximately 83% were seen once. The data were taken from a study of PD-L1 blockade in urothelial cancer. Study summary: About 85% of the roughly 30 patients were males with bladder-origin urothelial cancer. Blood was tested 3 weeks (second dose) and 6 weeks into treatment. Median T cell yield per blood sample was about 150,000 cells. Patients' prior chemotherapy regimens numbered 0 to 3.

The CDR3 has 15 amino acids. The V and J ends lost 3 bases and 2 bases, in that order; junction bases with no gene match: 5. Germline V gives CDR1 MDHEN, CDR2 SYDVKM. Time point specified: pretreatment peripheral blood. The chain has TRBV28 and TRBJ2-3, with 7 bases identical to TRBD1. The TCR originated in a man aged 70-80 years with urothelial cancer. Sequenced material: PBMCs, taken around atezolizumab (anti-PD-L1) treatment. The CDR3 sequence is CASSFEKGATDTQYF. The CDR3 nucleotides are TGTGCCAGCAGTTTTGAGAAGGGGGCCACAGATACGCAGTATTTT.